A selection of T cell receptor beta chains follows, all from one sample in a study of blood T cell repertoires in COVID-19. The table came from immunoSEQ multiplex PCR; TCRdb's copy has only in-frame clones and leaves some out. The sample has about 100,000 clones, around 84% seen once. Sequencing used peripheral blood. The receptor set was obtained from a woman in her sixties with acute or convalescent COVID-19. CDR3s include the opening cysteine and the closing phenylalanine or tryptophan. D genes are given only for firm matches. The size field is filled for only some rows; it gives once, few, many or a size class.

length | size | J | V | D | DNA | CDR3
17 | NA | TRBJ1-4 | TRBV28 | NA | TGTGCCAGCATCTCTCCCGGCGGGGGCGCGTTGTATGAAAAACTGTTTTTT | CASISPGGGALYEKLFF
15 | NA | TRBJ2-7 | TRBV3-1/TRBV3-2 | NA | TGTGCCAGCAGCCACCCGGGGGACAGAGCCTACGAGCAGTACTTC | CASSHPGDRAYEQYF
15 | NA | TRBJ2-2 | TRBV15 | NA | TGTGCCACCAGCACCACCTACGGGAGCACCGGGGAGCTGTTTTTT | CATSTTYGSTGELFF
14 | NA | TRBJ1-2 | TRBV5-6 | NA | TGTGCCAGCTCACTCGGGGGTAGGAACTATGGCTACACCTTC | CASSLGGRNYGYTF
14 | few | TRBJ1-4 | TRBV5-1 | TRBD1 | TGCGCCAGCAGCGCCGGGACAGGGGGTGAAAAACTGTTTTTT | CASSAGTGGEKLFF
15 | NA | TRBJ1-1 | TRBV18 | NA | TGTGCCAGCTCAGCGCTTGGGGGGATGAACACTGAAGCTTTCTTT | CASSALGGMNTEAFF
15 | few | TRBJ1-2 | TRBV3-1/TRBV3-2 | NA | TGTGCCAGCAGCCAATGGACAGCTAGTAACTATGGCTACACCTTC | CASSQWTASNYGYTF
11 | NA | TRBJ2-1 | TRBV11-2 | NA | TGTGCCAGCAGCTTGAAACAGGGCCTGTTCTTC | CASSLKQGLFF
15 | NA | TRBJ1-1 | TRBV5-1 | NA | TGCGCCAGCAGCGTTGGACACGCCATGAACACTGAAGCTTTCTTT | CASSVGHAMNTEAFF
13 | NA | TRBJ2-7 | TRBV24-1 | NA | TGTGCCACCAGTGGTCCAGGGTCCTACGAGCAGTACTTC | CATSGPGSYEQYF
15 | NA | TRBJ1-4 | TRBV20-1 | NA | TGCAGTGCTAGTATCCCGGGACTGTTTAATGAAAAACTGTTTTTT | CSASIPGLFNEKLFF
15 | NA | TRBJ1-1 | TRBV11-3 | TRBD1 | TGTGCCAGCAGCTCCGTACGGGACAGGGCCGCTGAAGCTTTCTTT | CASSSVRDRAAEAFF
13 | NA | TRBJ2-7 | TRBV2 | NA | TGTGCCAGCGGTGGGGCAGCAACCTACGAGCAGTACTTC | CASGGAATYEQYF
16 | few | TRBJ1-1 | TRBV5-1 | NA | TGCGCCAGCAGCTTGGGTTGGACAGCAATGAACACTGAAGCTTTCTTT | CASSLGWTAMNTEAFF
12 | few | TRBJ1-2 | TRBV10-2 | NA | TGCGCCAGCAGAACAGATTCCTATGGCTACACCTTC | CASRTDSYGYTF
16 | NA | TRBJ2-1 | TRBV18 | TRBD2 | TGTGCCAGCTCACCCCAGATCGGGACTAGGGATAGGGAGCAGTTCTTC | CASSPQIGTRDREQFF
15 | NA | TRBJ1-1 | TRBV5-3 | NA | TGTGCCAGAAGCTTGGAGTGCGTACGAACCCCTGAAGCTTTCTTT | CARSLECVRTPEAFF
15 | few | TRBJ2-7 | TRBV12-1 | NA | NA | CASSFAQGTSEGQYF
15 | NA | TRBJ1-6 | TRBV2 | TRBD1 | TGTGCCAGCAAACGGAACAGGGGTCAGAATTCACCCCTCCACTTT | CASKRNRGQNSPLHF
16 | NA | TRBJ2-5 | TRBV5-1 | NA | TGCGCCAGCAGCCCCCAACCTGGGGGCCCTCAAGGGACCCAGTACTTC | CASSPQPGGPQGTQYF
13 | NA | TRBJ2-1 | TRBV11-3 | TRBD1 | TGTGCCAGCAGCCGGGACAGCTACAATGAGCAGTTCTTC | CASSRDSYNEQFF
14 | NA | TRBJ2-5 | TRBV6-2/TRBV6-3 | TRBD2 | TGTGCCAGCAGTCTCTCGGGACTAGCCGGGACCCAGTACTTC | CASSLSGLAGTQYF
15 | NA | TRBJ2-5 | TRBV4-2 | TRBD2 | TGTGCCAGCAGCCAAGTTAAAAGCGGGGAAGAGACCCAGTACTTC | CASSQVKSGEETQYF
15 | NA | TRBJ2-7 | TRBV7-9 | TRBD1 | TGTGCCAGCAGCTTCACCGGGACAGGAACCTACGAGCAGTACTTC | CASSFTGTGTYEQYF
15 | NA | TRBJ1-3 | TRBV19 | TRBD1 | TGTGCCAGTACTCCGGACAGGGCGTCGGGAAACACCATATATTTT | CASTPDRASGNTIYF
14 | NA | TRBJ2-3 | TRBV5-1 | TRBD2 | TGCGCCAGCAGCTTGGAAGCGGGGACAGATACGCAGTATTTT | CASSLEAGTDTQYF
16 | NA | TRBJ1-6 | TRBV6-1 | NA | TGTGCCAGCAGTGAGCGCGGGGCGCTCGATAATTCACCCCTCCACTTT | CASSERGALDNSPLHF
13 | few | TRBJ1-5 | TRBV11-3 | TRBD1 | TGTGCCAGCGGACAGGGGGTCAATCAGCCCCAGCATTTT | CASGQGVNQPQHF
14 | NA | TRBJ1-5 | TRBV6-2/TRBV6-3 | NA | TGTGCCAGCAGTTGGGACTACAGGGATCAGCCCCAGCATTTT | CASSWDYRDQPQHF